Listed here are 14 T cell receptor beta chains from one sample, sequenced in a study of blood T cell repertoires in COVID-19. Clones were sequenced by immunoSEQ multiplex PCR, and TCRdb holds only the in-frame ones, with some missing. The data hold over 150,000 clones, with 80% to 85% observed a single time. What was sequenced was peripheral blood. All receptors derive from a woman aged 40 to 49 with COVID-19, enrolled during active disease.

Notes on this clone: At one end the junction does not follow the germline gene, possibly because of a read error. The chain joins TRBV5-1 to TRBJ2-2, with 7 bases that match TRBD2. The germline CDR1 and CDR2 sequences are SGHRS and YFSETQ. There are 17 residues in the CDR3. CDR3 nucleotides: TGCGCCCGCAGCTATGCGGTGGGGGGGAGGAACACCGGGGAGCTGTTTTTT. Residues: CARSYAVGGRNTGELFF.

J is TRBJ2-7 and V is TRBV7-8; D gene unclear. The CDR3 length is 11 residues. Trimming removed 5 bases from V and 5 bases from J, with 7 bases in between. Germline CDR1 and CDR2: SGHVS and FQNEAQ. This CDR3 reads CASSPLDEQYF. CDR3 nucleotide sequence: TGTGCCAGCAGCCCCCTCGACGAGCAGTACTTC.

This clone has a single count. The chain recombines TRBV7-9 with TRBJ1-2, with D possibly TRBD1 on 6 matching bases. The CDR3 runs 16 residues. Germline values: CDR1 SEHNR, CDR2 FQNEAQ (reference sequence). The V gene lost 4 bases and the J gene lost 0 bases, with 15 bases spanning the gap. CDR3 DNA sequence: TGTGCCAGCAGCTCAGCAGGGGAGGGAGCTAACTATGGCTACACCTTC. Protein product: CASSSAGEGANYGYTF.

The chain has TRBV3-1 (or the pseudogene TRBV3-2) and TRBJ2-3, with D maybe TRBD2 (6 bases). The CDR3 length is 14 residues. Germline CDR1 and CDR2: LGHDT and YNNKEL (reference sequence). Trimming took off 4 bases at V and 1 base at J, with 9 bases between the two ends. CDR3 in DNA: TGTGCCAGCAGCCCGGGGGTGGGCACAGATACGCAGTATTTT. This translates into CASSPGVGTDTQYF.

The chain combines TRBV21-1 with TRBJ2-7; the listed D gene, TRBD1, was not tested against the DNA. TRBV21-1 is marked as a pseudogene. The CDR3 extends over 16 amino acids. The CDR3 coding sequence is TGTGCCAGCAGCAAAGAATCGGGACAGGGGGCTGACGAGCAGTACTTC. It codes for CASSKESGQGADEQYF.

This chain links TRBV9 with TRBJ2-7; TRBD1 matches 7 bases. The CDR3 runs to 14 residues. Germline CDR1 SGDLS, CDR2 YYNGEE. J lost 2 bases, V lost 0 bases, and 2 bases had no gene match. The CDR3: CASSVDDRAYEQYF. CDR3 nucleotides: TGTGCCAGCAGCGTAGATGACAGGGCCTACGAGCAGTACTTC. The full variable domain, rest sourced from reference TRBV9 and TRBJ2-7, is DSGVTQTPKHLITATGQRVTLRCSPRSGDLSVYWYQQSLDQGLQFLIQYYNGEERAKGNILERFSAQQFPDLHSELNLSSLELGDSALYFCASSVDDRAYEQYFGPGTRLTVT.

This clone has just a few counts. Here the CDR3 reads CASRGQDYGYTF. CDR3 DNA: TGTGCCAGCAGGGGGCAGGACTATGGCTACACCTTC. V is TRBV12-3 or TRBV12-4 and J is TRBJ1-2; D is possibly TRBD1 (5 bases). The CDR3 is 12 amino acids. Trimming cost V 6 bases and J 3 bases, with 8 bases left between them.

With respect to this clone: The junction and the germline gene differ at one end; a read error may be behind it. The genes are TRBV19 and TRBJ2-1, with a possible D match to TRBD1 (5 bases). CDR3 length: 10 residues. Per the germline V gene, CDR1 is LNHDA and CDR2 is SQIVND (reference sequence). CDR3 in DNA: TGTGCCAGTAGTAGCCAAAGCAGGGTCTTC. Translation: CASSSQSRVF.

This clone was counted a single time. This chain connects TRBV7-2 to TRBJ2-1; 7 nucleotides align to TRBD1. CDR1 and CDR2 from the germline V gene are SGHTA and FQGNSA. The CDR3 runs to 14 residues. V was clipped by 11 bases and J by 10 bases; unmatched bases: 17. CDR3 DNA: TGTGCCGGCAATCAGGGGGACCCGTTTGGGGAGCAGTTCTTC. Translating it yields CAGNQGDPFGEQFF.

This sequence joins TRBV24-1 and TRBJ1-5; 8 bases are a match to TRBD1. V shed 7 bases, J shed 0 bases, and the junction held 7 bases outside the gene matches. Per germline, CDR1 KGHDR and CDR2 SFDVKD. The CDR3 extends over 16 amino acids. The CDR3 sequence is CATSAVDRDSNQPQHF. CDR3 DNA: TGTGCCACCAGCGCGGTGGACAGGGATAGCAATCAGCCCCAGCATTTT.

The chain couples TRBV3-1 (or the pseudogene TRBV3-2) to TRBJ1-2, with 7 bases matching TRBD1. Germline CDR1 and CDR2: LGHDT and YNNKEL (reference sequence). With V trimmed by 5 bases and J by 6 bases, 6 bases remained unmatched. This CDR3 spans 13 amino acids. CDR3 region: CASSKTGLDGYTF. CDR3 DNA sequence: TGTGCCAGCAGCAAGACAGGGTTGGATGGCTACACCTTC.

This chain links TRBV19 with TRBJ2-5; TRBD2 is a possible D gene (6 bases). This CDR3 contains 14 residues. In germline, CDR1 is LNHDA, CDR2 SQIVND (reference sequence). Between the trimmed V and J ends, which lost 1 base and 4 bases, there was a span of 10 bases. The CDR3 coding sequence is TGTGCCAGTAGTATAGCTTGGGGACTAGAGACCCAGTACTTC. This translates into CASSIAWGLETQYF.

The J gene is TRBJ1-5, the V gene TRBV2; no firm D call. Germline CDR1 is SNHLY and CDR2 is FYNNEI. Trimming took off 0 bases at V and 7 bases at J, with 7 bases between the two ends. This CDR3 region has 13 residues. DNA of the CDR3: TGTGCCAGCAGTGAAGCGCGGTCCCAGCCCCAGCATTTT. This sequence encodes CASSEARSQPQHF. Full variable domain (remainder filled in from reference TRBV2 and TRBJ1-5): EPEVTQTPSHQVTQMGQEVILRCVPISNHLYFYWYRQILGQKVEFLVSFYNNEISEKSEIFDDQFSVERPDGSNFTLKIRSTKLEDSAMYFCASSEARSQPQHFGDGTRLSIL.

This chain links TRBV19 with TRBJ2-7, with 7 bases aligning to TRBD2. V lost 4 bases, J lost 5 bases, and 8 bases stayed unmatched. Looked up from germline, CDR1 is LNHDA and CDR2 is SQIVND (reference sequence). The length of the CDR3 is 14 residues. The CDR3 DNA is TGTGCCAGTAGTAGGCCCGGGAGGATGAACGAGCAGTACTTC. Its translation is CASSRPGRMNEQYF.